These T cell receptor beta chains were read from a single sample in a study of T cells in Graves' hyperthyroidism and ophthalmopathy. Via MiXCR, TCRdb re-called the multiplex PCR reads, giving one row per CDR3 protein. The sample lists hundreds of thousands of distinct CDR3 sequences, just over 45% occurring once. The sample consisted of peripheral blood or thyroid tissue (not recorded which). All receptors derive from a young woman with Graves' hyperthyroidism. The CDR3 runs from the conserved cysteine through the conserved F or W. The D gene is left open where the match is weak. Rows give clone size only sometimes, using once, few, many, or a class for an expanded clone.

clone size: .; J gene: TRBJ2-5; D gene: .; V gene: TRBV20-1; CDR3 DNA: TGCAGTGCTGAACCGGGCCACAAAGAGACCCAGTACTTC; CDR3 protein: CSAEPGHKETQYF
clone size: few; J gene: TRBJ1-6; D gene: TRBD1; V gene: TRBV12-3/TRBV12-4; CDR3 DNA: TGTGCCAGCACGGGACAGGGGGCAACACCCCTCCACTTT; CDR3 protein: CASTGQGATPLHF
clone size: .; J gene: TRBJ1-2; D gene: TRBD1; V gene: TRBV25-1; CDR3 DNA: TGTGCCAGCCCGTGGACAGGGGGCGGCTATGGCTACACCTTC; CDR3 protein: CASPWTGGGYGYTF
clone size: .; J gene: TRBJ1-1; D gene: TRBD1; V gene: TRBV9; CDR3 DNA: TGTGCCACCAGTGAGTTCCCAGGGGGCGAGTGGGGCCTTTACACTGAAGCTTTCTTT; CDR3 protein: CATSEFPGGEWGLYTEAFF
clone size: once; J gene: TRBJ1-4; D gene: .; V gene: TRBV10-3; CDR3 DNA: TGTGCCATCAGTTTAACAGGGACGGGTGAAAAACTGTTTTTT; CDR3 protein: CAISLTGTGEKLFF
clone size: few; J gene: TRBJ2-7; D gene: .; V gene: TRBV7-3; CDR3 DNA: TGTGCCAGCAGCCAAGGGCCGTTTAGCGAGCAGTACTTC; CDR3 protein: CASSQGPFSEQYF
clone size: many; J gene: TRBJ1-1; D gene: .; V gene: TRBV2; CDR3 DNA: TGTGCCAGCAGTGAACGTGTTAACGCTTTCTTT; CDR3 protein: CASSERVNAFF
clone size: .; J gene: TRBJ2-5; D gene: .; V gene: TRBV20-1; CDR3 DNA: TGCAGTGCTAGGGCCGGGACCCAGTACTTC; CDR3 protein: CSARAGTQYF
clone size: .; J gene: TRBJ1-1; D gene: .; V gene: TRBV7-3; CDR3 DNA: TGTGCCAGCAGCTTAAACGGGGTCATGAACACTGAAGCTTTCTTT; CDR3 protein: CASSLNGVMNTEAFF
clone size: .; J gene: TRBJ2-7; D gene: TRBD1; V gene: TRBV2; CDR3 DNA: TGTGCCAGCAGGAGGAGGACAGGAGTAGACGAGCAGTACTTC; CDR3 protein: CASRRRTGVDEQYF
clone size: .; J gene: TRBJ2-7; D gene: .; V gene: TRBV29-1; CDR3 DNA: TGCAGCAGTGAAATCCGGGACGAGCAGTACTTC; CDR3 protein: CSSEIRDEQYF
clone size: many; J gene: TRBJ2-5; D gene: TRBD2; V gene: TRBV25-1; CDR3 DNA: TGTGCCAGCAGTGCAGGACTAGCGGGAGCCGGGACCCAGTACTTC; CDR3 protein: CASSAGLAGAGTQYF
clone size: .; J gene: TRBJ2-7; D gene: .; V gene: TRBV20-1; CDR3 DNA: TGCAGTGCTGGAACCACTAGAGGCGAGCAGTACTTC; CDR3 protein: CSAGTTRGEQYF
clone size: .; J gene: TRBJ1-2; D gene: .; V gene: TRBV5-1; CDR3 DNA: TGCGCCAGCAACCTCCGGGGTTCTATGGACTACACCTTC; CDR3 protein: CASNLRGSMDYTF
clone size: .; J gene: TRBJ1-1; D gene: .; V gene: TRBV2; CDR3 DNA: TGTGCCAGCAGCTCTTACGAGGGAAGCACTGAAGCTTTCTTT; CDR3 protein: CASSSYEGSTEAFF
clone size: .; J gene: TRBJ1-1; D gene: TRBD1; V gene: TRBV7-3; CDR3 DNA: TGTGCCAGCGCCCTAGGGACAGGGGACACTGAAGCTTTCTTT; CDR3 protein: CASALGTGDTEAFF